Following are 26 T cell receptor beta chains from one sample sequenced in a study of early T cells in non-severe SARS-CoV-2 infection. TCRdb redid the calling of the 5' RACE reads with MiXCR, one entry per CDR3 protein. This table has 45,000 to 55,000 distinct CDR3 sequences, roughly 13% appearing once. Sequencing used whole blood. These receptors originate from an adult who was a healthcare worker with PCR-confirmed SARS-CoV-2 infection or an uninfected control (not recorded which).

The gene calls are TRBV29-1 and TRBJ2-7, with TRBD1 matching over 7 bases. Germline V gene data show CDR1 as SQVTM and CDR2 as ANQGSEA. The V and J ends lost 3 bases and 2 bases, in that order; junction bases with no gene match: 4. This CDR3 has 13 amino acids. CDR3 sequence reads: CSVDGTETYEQYF. The CDR3 region has the DNA TGCAGCGTTGACGGGACAGAGACCTACGAGCAGTACTTC.

This clonotype occurred many times. The chain couples TRBV29-1 to TRBJ2-1, with TRBD1 identical over 8 bases. The CDR3 runs to 10 residues. V lost 3 bases, J lost 13 bases, and 2 bases stayed unmatched. Looked up from germline, CDR1 is SQVTM and CDR2 is ANQGSEA. The CDR3 DNA follows: TGCAGCGTTGAGGGGACAGGACAGTTCTTC. Residues: CSVEGTGQFF.

CDR3: CASSFRPGASGYEQFF. CDR3 DNA sequence: TGTGCCAGCAGTTTCCGTCCAGGGGCCAGCGGCTATGAGCAGTTCTTC. This rearrangement joins TRBV12-3 or TRBV12-4 to TRBJ2-1; D possibly corresponds to TRBD1 (6 bases). This CDR3 comprises 16 residues. The V gene lost 3 bases and the J gene lost 8 bases, with 20 bases spanning the gap.

The chain has TRBV9 and TRBJ2-2; D gene uncertain. Germline V lookup: CDR1 SGDLS, CDR2 YYNGEE. The CDR3 totals 14 residues. V gave up 7 bases and J gave up 5 bases, with 15 bases separating them. CDR3 sequence (DNA): TGTGCCAGCTCCGAGACTCCTCGGACCGGGGAGCTGTTTTTT. Translated, it gives CASSETPRTGELFF.

The chain couples TRBV5-5 to TRBJ1-2, with D uncertain. Trimming removed 4 bases from V and 5 bases from J, with 9 bases in between. The germline gives CDR1 SGHKS, CDR2 YYEKEE (reference sequence). This CDR3 is 12 amino acids long. The CDR3 region has the DNA TGTGCCAGCAGCCTGGACCGTTATGGCTACACCTTC. It yields the protein CASSLDRYGYTF.

This clonotype was seen a few times. This CDR3 reads CSAPAGGETQYF. The CDR3 coding sequence is TGCAGCGCCCCAGCAGGGGGGGAGACCCAGTACTTC. The J gene is TRBJ2-5, the V gene TRBV29-1, with a tentative D call TRBD1 (7 bases). Trimming took 7 bases from V and 5 from J, leaving 14 bases between them. This CDR3 has 12 residues. Germline V lookup: CDR1 SQVTM, CDR2 ANQGSEA.

The chain uses TRBV29-1 and TRBJ1-1; 10 bases are a match to TRBD1. There are 13 residues in the CDR3. Trimming took 6 bases from V and 4 from J; bases not matched to a gene: 5. Germline V lookup: CDR1 SQVTM, CDR2 ANQGSEA. The CDR3 nucleotides are TGCAGCGTAGGGGACAGGGGAGGCACTGAAGCTTTCTTT. It is translated as CSVGDRGGTEAFF.

This clonotype was observed at least ten times. The chain joins TRBV5-1 to TRBJ2-3; TRBD2 matches 8 bases. The CDR3 is 16 residues long. CDR1 is SGHRS and CDR2 is YFSETQ in the germline V gene. Trimming at V came to 4 bases and at J to 0 bases, leaving 7 bases not matched to a gene. The CDR3 reads CASSTGLAGSTDTQYF. The CDR3 nucleotides read TGCGCCAGCAGCACCGGACTAGCAGGGAGCACAGATACGCAGTATTTT.

This clonotype was found a few times. V is TRBV3-1 and J is TRBJ2-7, with unresolved D. Trimming took off 1 base at V and 6 bases at J, with 10 bases between the two ends. Per germline, CDR1 LGHDT and CDR2 YNNKEL (reference sequence). The CDR3 is made up of 13 amino acids. The CDR3 protein is CASSQAGLSEQYF. The CDR3, as DNA: TGTGCCAGCAGCCAAGCAGGATTAAGCGAGCAGTACTTC.

A few counts support this clonotype. The V gene is TRBV28, the J gene TRBJ2-3; 10 bases agree with TRBD1. The V gene end was trimmed by 5 bases and the J gene end by 0 bases; junction bases not matched to a gene: 14. CDR3 length: 19 amino acids. Germline CDR1 MDHEN, CDR2 SYDVKM. The CDR3 loop reads CASSKVPGQGTESTDTQYF. The CDR3 bases are TGTGCCAGCAGTAAGGTCCCGGGACAGGGGACGGAAAGCACAGATACGCAGTATTTT.

This clonotype came up many times. CDR3 DNA sequence: TGTGCCAGCAGTTACCCCCCCGGGGGGGAGCGGGACGAGCAGTACTTC. As protein: CASSYPPGGERDEQYF. This rearrangement joins TRBV6-2 or TRBV6-3 to TRBJ2-7; 8 bases are shared with TRBD2. This CDR3 is 16 amino acids long. Germline values: CDR1 MNHEY, CDR2 SVGEGT. V lost 2 bases and J lost 5; bases outside the gene matches: 11.

This clonotype showed up just a few times. V and J are TRBV29-1 and TRBJ2-1; TRBD1 is a possible D gene (7 bases). The CDR3 is 14 amino acids. Germline values: CDR1 SQVTM, CDR2 ANQGSEA. The V end lost 2 bases, the J end lost 5 bases, and 13 bases lay between the germline ends. The CDR3 DNA reads TGCAGCGTTGAATCCAGGGGGAGGAACAATGAGCAGTTCTTC. The encoded protein is CSVESRGRNNEQFF.

This clonotype was observed at least ten times. V and J are TRBV20-1 and TRBJ2-1; 9 bases agree with TRBD2. Germline CDR1 is DFQATT and CDR2 is SNEGSKA (reference sequence). The CDR3 length is 14 residues. With V trimmed by 1 base and J by 7 bases, 5 bases remained unmatched. The CDR3 DNA reads TGCAGTGCTAGAGTAGCGGGAGTAAGGAATGAGCAGTTCTTC. Protein: CSARVAGVRNEQFF.

The table lists this clonotype with many counts. V and J are TRBV30 and TRBJ2-1; D is unclear. CDR1 and CDR2 from the germline V gene are GTSNPN and SVGIG (reference sequence). V was clipped by 1 base and J by 6 bases, with 7 bases between them. CDR3 length: 12 residues. The CDR3, as DNA: TGTGCCTGGAGTGGAGGCCGCAATGAGCAGTTCTTC. Protein: CAWSGGRNEQFF.

The V gene is TRBV20-1, the J gene TRBJ1-4, with D unclear. Germline V gene lookup returns CDR1 DFQATT and CDR2 SNEGSKA (reference sequence). Trimming removed 1 base at V and 7 bases at J, with 16 bases between. The CDR3 runs to 15 residues. The CDR3 DNA follows: TGCAGTGCTAGAGCTACCCGGGTGGGTGGTGAAAAACTGTTTTTT. It translates to CSARATRVGGEKLFF.

In its sample, this clonotype was seen a few times. DNA of the CDR3: TGTGCCAGCAGCTTTGGGCCAGGGGACTATGGCTACACCTTC. Translated: CASSFGPGDYGYTF. This chain joins TRBV5-5 and TRBJ1-2; D is perhaps TRBD1 (6 bases). V lost 2 bases to trimming and J lost 3 bases, with 11 bases between them. CDR1 is SGHKS, CDR2 YYEKEE, per germline (reference sequence). This CDR3 comprises 14 residues. The whole variable domain, filled in from reference TRBV5-5 and TRBJ1-2, reads DAGVTQSPTHLIKTRGQQVTLRCSPISGHKSVSWYQQVLGQGPQFIFQYYEKEERGRGNFPDRFSARQFPNYSSELNVNALLLGDSALYLCASSFGPGDYGYTFGSGTRLTVV.

This clonotype came up many times. V gene TRBV13 combines with J gene TRBJ1-1; D is unclear. The CDR3 sequence is 14 residues long. The V end was cut by 3 bases, the J end by 0 bases, with 8 bases between. Germline CDR1 PRHDT, CDR2 FYEKMQ (reference sequence). The CDR3 sequence is CASSFRAMNTEAFF. The CDR3 region has the DNA TGTGCCAGCAGCTTCCGGGCCATGAACACTGAAGCTTTCTTT.

The sample holds one count of this clonotype. The chain uses TRBV2 and TRBJ2-2, with TRBD1 matching 8 bases. This CDR3 is 16 amino acids long. Unmatched junction bases numbered 6, after V lost 3 bases and J lost 3 bases. The germline gives CDR1 SNHLY, CDR2 FYNNEI. Written as DNA, the CDR3 is TGTGCCAGCAGTGAGCCTCCCAGGGGGCACACCGGGGAGCTGTTTTTT. It translates to CASSEPPRGHTGELFF.

The chain joins TRBV28 to TRBJ1-2; 7 nucleotides match TRBD1. The CDR3 totals 13 residues. The germline V gene has CDR1 MDHEN and CDR2 SYDVKM. V lost 5 bases, J lost 8 bases, and 8 bases stayed unmatched. CDR3 bases: TGTGCCAGCAGTCAAGACAGGGTCGGAGGCTACACCTTC. Amino acid sequence: CASSQDRVGGYTF.

J is TRBJ2-5 and V is TRBV9; no reliable D call. Deletions cut 1 base from V and 4 bases from J, with 8 bases between. The CDR3 has 13 amino acids. Germline CDR1 and CDR2: SGDLS and YYNGEE. The CDR3 protein is CASSVSPPETQYF. The CDR3 nucleotides read TGTGCCAGCAGCGTAAGCCCTCCAGAGACCCAGTACTTC.

Ten or more counts support this clonotype. The rearrangement uses TRBV19 and TRBJ1-5, with TRBD1 identical over 8 bases. J lost 2 bases, V lost 0 bases, and 9 bases had no gene match. The germline V gene encodes CDR1 LNHDA and CDR2 SQIVND (reference sequence). The CDR3 has 18 residues. The CDR3 spells CASSIDRARGPGNQPQHF. The CDR3 nucleotides are TGTGCCAGTAGTATAGATCGGGCCAGGGGGCCTGGCAATCAGCCCCAGCATTTT.

V and J are TRBV12-3 or TRBV12-4 and TRBJ1-1, with D hard to call. V was clipped by 5 bases and J by 3 bases, with 16 bases between them. This CDR3 region has 15 residues. In nucleotides, the CDR3 is TGTGCCAGCAGTCCCGGGAAGGGTACCGACACTGAAGCTTTCTTT. This gives the protein CASSPGKGTDTEAFF.

This chain uses TRBV19 with TRBJ2-7; tentatively, D is TRBD1 (7 bases). V gave up 6 bases and J gave up 5 bases, with 11 bases separating them. This CDR3 has 12 amino acids. Germline CDR1 reads LNHDA; CDR2 reads SQIVND (reference sequence). DNA of the CDR3: TGTGCCAGTAGCTCCAGGGGGGACGAGCAGTACTTC. Translation gives CASSSRGDEQYF. The variable domain in full, completed from reference TRBV19 and TRBJ2-7, reads DGGITQSPKYLFRKEGQNVTLSCEQNLNHDAMYWYRQDPGQGLRLIYYSQIVNDFQKGDIAEGYSVSREKKESFPLTVTSAQKNPTAFYLCASSSRGDEQYFGPGTRLTVT.

This clonotype was counted many times. The chain carries TRBV20-1 and TRBJ2-1, with 13 nucleotides matching TRBD2. Germline V gives CDR1 DFQATT, CDR2 SNEGSKA (reference sequence). V shed 1 base, J shed 9 bases, and the junction held 12 bases outside the gene matches. The CDR3 contains 17 residues. The CDR3 DNA reads TGCAGTGCTAGAGCTTTACTAGCGGGAGGGCGGATAGGTGAGCAGTTCTTC. Translation: CSARALLAGGRIGEQFF.

Many counts were recorded for this clonotype. The chain combines TRBV2 with TRBJ2-1; the D gene is possibly TRBD2 (7 bases). The ends were cut back, 8 bases at V and 8 bases at J, with 16 bases in the middle. From germline, CDR1 is SNHLY and CDR2 FYNNEI. The CDR3 has 13 amino acids. Here the CDR3 DNA reads TGTGCCAGCCGGGCTTGGGGGGGCGATGAGCAGTTCTTC. It encodes CASRAWGGDEQFF.

At least ten counts were recorded for this clonotype. The chain links TRBV12-3 or TRBV12-4 to TRBJ2-2, with D possibly being TRBD1 (6 bases). The ends were cut back, 7 bases at V and 2 bases at J, with 11 bases in the middle. The CDR3 has 14 residues. This chain's CDR3 is CASTSDSNTGELFF. The CDR3 coding sequence is TGTGCCAGCACCTCGGACAGTAACACCGGGGAGCTGTTTTTT.